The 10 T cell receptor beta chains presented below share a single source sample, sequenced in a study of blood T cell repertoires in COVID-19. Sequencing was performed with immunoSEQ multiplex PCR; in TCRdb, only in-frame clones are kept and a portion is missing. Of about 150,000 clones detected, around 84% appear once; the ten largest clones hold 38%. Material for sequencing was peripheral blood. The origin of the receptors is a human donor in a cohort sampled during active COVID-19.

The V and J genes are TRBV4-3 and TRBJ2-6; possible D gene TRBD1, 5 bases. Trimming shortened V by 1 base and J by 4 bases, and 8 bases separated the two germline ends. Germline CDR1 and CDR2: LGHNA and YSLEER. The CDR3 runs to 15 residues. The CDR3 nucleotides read TGCGCCAGCAGCCAAGGCAGGGCCGGGGCCAACGTCCTGACTTTC. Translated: CASSQGRAGANVLTF.

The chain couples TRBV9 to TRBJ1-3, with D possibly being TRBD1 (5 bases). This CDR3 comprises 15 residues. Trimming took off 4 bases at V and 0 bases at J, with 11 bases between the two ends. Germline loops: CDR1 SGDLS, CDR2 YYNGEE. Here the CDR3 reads CASSPTANSGNTIYF. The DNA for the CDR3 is TGTGCCAGCAGCCCGACAGCAAACTCTGGAAACACCATATATTTT.

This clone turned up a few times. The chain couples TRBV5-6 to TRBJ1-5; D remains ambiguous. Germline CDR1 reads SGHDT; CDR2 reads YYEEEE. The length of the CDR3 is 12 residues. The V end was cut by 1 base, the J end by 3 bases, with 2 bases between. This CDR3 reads CASSLYNQPQHF. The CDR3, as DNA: TGTGCCAGCAGCTTGTACAATCAGCCCCAGCATTTT.

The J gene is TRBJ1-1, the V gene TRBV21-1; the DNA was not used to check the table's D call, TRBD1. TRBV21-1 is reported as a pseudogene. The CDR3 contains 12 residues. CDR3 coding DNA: TGTGCCAGCGGGCAGGGGAACACTGAAGCTTTCTTT. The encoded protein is CASGQGNTEAFF.

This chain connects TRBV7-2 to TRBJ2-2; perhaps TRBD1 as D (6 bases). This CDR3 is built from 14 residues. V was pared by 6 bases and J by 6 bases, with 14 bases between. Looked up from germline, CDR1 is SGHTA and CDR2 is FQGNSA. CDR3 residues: CASSLHGGAGELFF. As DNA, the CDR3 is TGTGCCAGCAGTTTACATGGGGGCGCCGGGGAGCTGTTTTTT. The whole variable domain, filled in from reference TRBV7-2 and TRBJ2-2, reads GAGVSQSPSNKVTEKGKDVELRCDPISGHTALYWYRQSLGQGLEFLIYFQGNSAPDKSGLPSDRFSAERTGGSVSTLTIQRTQQEDSAVYLCASSLHGGAGELFFGEGSRLTVL.

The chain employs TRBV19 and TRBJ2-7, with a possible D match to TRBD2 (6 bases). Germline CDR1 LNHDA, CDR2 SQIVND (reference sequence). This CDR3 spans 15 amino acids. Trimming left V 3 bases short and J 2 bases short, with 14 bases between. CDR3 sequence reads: CASSMALGSPYEQYF. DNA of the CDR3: TGTGCCAGTAGTATGGCGCTCGGGAGTCCCTACGAGCAGTACTTC.

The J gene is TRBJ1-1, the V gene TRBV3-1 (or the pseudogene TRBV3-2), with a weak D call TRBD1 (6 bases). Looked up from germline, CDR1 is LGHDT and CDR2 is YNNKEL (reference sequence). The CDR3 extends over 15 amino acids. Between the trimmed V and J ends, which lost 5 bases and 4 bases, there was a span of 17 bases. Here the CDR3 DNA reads TGTGCCAGCAGCTACCTGCAGGGGTTCGGCACTGAAGCTTTCTTT. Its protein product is CASSYLQGFGTEAFF.

CDR3 bases: TGTGCTAGTGGTTTGGCGGACAGGAATGAGCAGTTCTTC. Translated: CASGLADRNEQFF. The chain links TRBV12-5 to TRBJ2-1; TRBD1 aligns across 7 bases. V lost 1 base to trimming and J lost 7 bases; unmatched junction nucleotides: 1. Germline V gene lookup returns CDR1 LGHNT and CDR2 FRNRAP. The CDR3 contains 13 residues.

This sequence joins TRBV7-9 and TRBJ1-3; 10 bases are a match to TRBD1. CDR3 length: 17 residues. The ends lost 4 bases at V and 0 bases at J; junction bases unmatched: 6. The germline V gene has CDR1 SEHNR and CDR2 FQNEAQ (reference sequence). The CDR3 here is CASSSGQGPSSGNTIYF. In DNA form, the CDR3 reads TGTGCCAGCAGCTCGGGACAGGGGCCGAGCTCTGGAAACACCATATATTTT.

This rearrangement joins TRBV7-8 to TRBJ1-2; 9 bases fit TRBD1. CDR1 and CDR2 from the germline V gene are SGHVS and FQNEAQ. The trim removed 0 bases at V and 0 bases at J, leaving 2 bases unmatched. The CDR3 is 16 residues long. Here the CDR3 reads CASSLARDRANYGYTF. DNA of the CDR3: TGTGCCAGCAGCTTAGCCCGGGACAGGGCTAACTATGGCTACACCTTC.